This TCR beta chain was identified in a study of blood T cell repertoires in COVID-19 (TCRdb year 2020). Concerning the study at large: Samples from collaborators originated in the United States, Italy and Spain and spanned both the acute and convalescent phases of COVID-19. The repertoires were released in a freely available public database intended as a resource for research on the immune response to SARS-CoV-2. HLA class I and class II types, where available, came from metadata supplied by the sample provider rather than from assay-based typing. Samples came from the ongoing ImmuneRACE study (first 160 participants) plus 1,254 subjects from 6 global collaborators. The material from the prospective study consisted of cDNA or gDNA derived from T cells, B-cell-depleted T cells, or PBMCs. Subjects who had been exposed to COVID-19, were actively infected with it, or had recovered from it provided the deeply sampled blood TCRbeta repertoires that made up the dataset. The sample metadata nearly always contained a de-identified subject ID, COVID-19 status, age in years and sex.

Notes on this clone: This receptor's antigen is unknown. It has no much larger one-base neighbor in the sample; base qualities were not kept.

V is clipped by 4 bases and J by 3 bases, and the sequence between their germline boundaries is 14 bases long. CDR3 length: 15 amino acids, cysteine to phenylalanine. CDR3 DNA only is kept here, 45 bases in frame from base 1. CDR1 and CDR2, per the germline V gene, are SGHRS and YFSETQ. Beyond this particular receptor, the publication reports: The quantity of clinical and demographic metadata differed by source and by participant and was supplied without curation.

TCRbeta CDR3 regions were amplified from genomic DNA using the immunoSEQ Assay, a bias-controlled multiplex PCR. As for the authors' bioinformatics: The number of nucleated cells in each sample was estimated from the amplification of reference gene primers within the assay. Sequence reads were collapsed and filtered to measure the absolute abundance of every unique TCRbeta CDR3 rearrangement. For each sample, productive Simpson clonality was calculated as the square root of Simpson's diversity index across productive rearrangements. Here the immuneACCESS table is served through TCRdb, limited to in-frame sequences with V and J called. Missing clones are a known gap in these copies; in checked studies unresolved V genes cover under half, and the rest lacks a known reason. The D gene and trimming were derived from the DNA, and the V and J assignments and clone size from that table. The sample table holds under 30,000 clones, of which roughly 94% were seen once. The ten largest clones add up to under 2.5% of the sample.

Whole blood was collected in K2EDTA tubes by collaborating institutions according to the institutions' own protocols. Collaborator samples were shipped for TCRbeta analysis as frozen whole blood, isolated PBMCs, or DNA extracted from either sample type. Sequenced sample: peripheral blood. This receptor was identified in a man aged 50 or older with active COVID-19. The chain is encoded by TRBV5-1 joined to TRBJ2-1; the best D guess is TRBD2, with 6 bases matching. The bases read TGCGCCAGCAGCCAGGAGGGCCAGGTCTACAATGAGCAGTTCTTC. The resulting protein is CASSQEGQVYNEQFF.